This TCR beta chain derives from a study of T-cell memory formation after mild COVID-19. Study in general: TCR clusters mostly belonged to single donors. Points from the study as a whole: Contracting clones from day 15 to 85 had balanced CD4/CD8; later expanders favoured CD4+. Specificity for SARS-CoV-2 was not confirmed among the second-wave clones peaking on day 37. The CD4+ clones that contracted clustered mainly within CM and EM, and the CD8+ clones concentrated in EMRA.

The CDR3 consists of 17 residues. In germline, CDR1 is SSHAT, CDR2 FNYEAQ (reference sequence). V was trimmed by 5 bases and J by 0 bases, leaving 17 bases between them. From the 5' RACE reads, TCRdb called clonotypes with MiXCR, one entry per CDR3 protein. Here the sample spans about 350,000 distinct CDR3 sequences, over 13% being singletons. This clonotype was observed a few times. Its antigen is unidentified. This chain joins TRBV7-7 and TRBJ2-4; D uncertain. The sequence was obtained from a man between 18 and 35 years old who had mild COVID-19 (a few samples of this study predate the infection). Cell type and time point are not known. Sample: PBMCs or a T cell subset sorted from them (not recorded which). The CDR3 bases are TGTGCCAGCAGCCCCAAGAAGGCCAGACTAGCCAAAAACATTCAGTACTTC. Its translation is CASSPKKARLAKNIQYF.